This T cell receptor beta chain was captured by sequencing in a study of Ad26.COV2.S vaccination and SARS-CoV-2 variants. At the level of the study: Intramuscularly, Ad26.COV2.S was given either once or twice, 56 days apart. Points from the study as a whole: Using TCR breadth and depth analyses may have led to underestimated total T cell responses. Vaccine recipients and placebo recipients showed similar non-spike TCR breadth.

This sample's treatment: some 20 received Ad26.COV2.S at low or high dose, single or two shots; 5 received placebo; per-sample allocation not given. Specimen acquisition occurred on day 63 following the initial vaccine or placebo injection. Remarks on this clone: Antigen unknown.

Sequencing was performed with immunoSEQ multiplex PCR; in TCRdb, only in-frame clones are kept and a portion is missing. The repertoire consists of 300,000 to 400,000 clones, with 80% to 90% occurring once and the leading ten covering less than 4%. The CDR3 length is 14 residues. This chain joins TRBV21-1 and TRBJ2-7; the table calls TRBD1, which could not be checked here. TRBV21-1 is reported as a pseudogene. The sequenced sample was peripheral blood, obtained in a trial of Ad26.COV2.S vaccine versus placebo. This TCR came from a person between 18 and 65 years old who received the Ad26.COV2.S COVID-19 vaccine or a placebo. CDR3 protein: CASSNGLTVYEQYF. The DNA for the CDR3 is TGTGCCAGCAGCAATGGGCTCACAGTTTACGAGCAGTACTTC.